What follows are 2 T cell receptor beta chains derived from one specimen sequenced in a study of CD8+CD57+ T cells in acquired aplastic anemia. According to the study, genomic DNA was the template for TCR beta VDJ and CDR3 profiling. MiXCR, run by TCRdb on the reads, gives a single entry per CDR3 protein. Among around 140,000 distinct CDR3 sequences listed, around two fifths were seen once. Sequenced input: sorted CD4+, CD8+, or CD8+CD57+ T cells (not recorded which) from PBMCs. These receptors came from a human donor in good health, serving as a control.

The chain couples TRBV7-2 to TRBJ1-5; no clear D gene. The CDR3 has 14 amino acids. The V end lost 1 base, the J end lost 3 bases, and 7 bases lay between the germline ends. From germline, CDR1 is SGHTA and CDR2 FQGNSA. The CDR3 loop reads CASSLVGVNQPQHF. The CDR3 bases are TGTGCCAGCAGCTTAGTGGGCGTCAATCAGCCCCAGCATTTT.

This clonotype was detected a few times. The chain employs TRBV24-1 and TRBJ2-3; the D call may be TRBD1 or TRBD2 (7 bases each). The CDR3 extends over 15 amino acids. V was shortened by 12 bases and J by 9 bases, with 27 bases between the two germline ends. Germline lookup yields CDR1 KGHDR and CDR2 SFDVKD. The CDR3 DNA follows: TGTGCCGCCGGATCAAGCGGGACAGCTACCAAAACGCAGTATTTT. Amino acid sequence: CAAGSSGTATKTQYF.